The clone carrying this TCR beta chain was counted at least ten times. Its antigen is undetermined. This CDR3 has 13 residues. Trimming took off 0 bases at V and 7 bases at J, with 8 bases between the two ends. The V gene's germline CDR1 is KGHDR and CDR2 SFDVKD. This entry is derived from a study of Graves' ophthalmopathy and Graves' hyperthyroidism. Among the exclusions were patients with other autoimmune diseases, uncontrolled infections, pregnancy or lactation. Diagnosis relied on clinical symptoms, serum thyroxine, TRAb, thyroid ultrasound and orbital computed tomography. Investigators amplified TCR beta CDR3 regions from RNA transcripts. HTBI primers were used in a first-round RT-PCR, which preceded a second-round multiplex PCR. Each CDR3 protein is one row after TCRdb ran MiXCR on the multiplex PCR reads. Here the sample spans roughly 1.1 million distinct CDR3 sequences, 35% to 40% being singletons.

General observations from the study: Blood was where most expanded thyroid clonotypes above 0.001 frequency also turned up. From stable hyperthyroidism, ophthalmopathy was separated by a 13-signature model with 85% to 90% sensitivity and under 84% specificity.

The specimen sequenced was peripheral blood or thyroid tissue (not recorded which). This receptor was identified in an adult man with Graves' hyperthyroidism. This chain connects TRBV24-1 to TRBJ1-2, with D hard to call. CDR3 DNA sequence: TGTGCCACCAGTGATTTGTTCGGTTTTGGCTACACCTTC. Translated, it gives CATSDLFGFGYTF.